The clone carrying this TCR beta chain was seen ten or more times. This entry comes from a study of regulatory T cells in long-lasting Graves disease. The V and J ends lost 3 bases and 0 bases, in that order; junction bases with no gene match: 2. Per germline, CDR1 LNHNV and CDR2 YYDKDF (reference sequence). The CDR3 consists of 14 residues. The authors built TCR beta libraries using iRepertoire HTBI primers and Arm-PCR of CDR3 regions. From the multiplex PCR reads, TCRdb called clonotypes with MiXCR, one entry per CDR3 protein. Among 400,000 to 600,000 distinct CDR3 sequences listed, approximately 21% were seen once. The time point was: persistent/refractory GD, antithyroid drugs over 5 years with positive TRAb. Isolated PBMC RNA provided the starting material for the TCR library. It was American Thyroid Association guidelines that determined Graves' disease diagnosis.

The material was peripheral blood mononuclear cells (PBMCs), obtained when the disease was refractory, from a patient treated with antithyroid drugs. The source is a female donor with Graves disease. The chain links TRBV15 to TRBJ2-7, with TRBD1 matching 7 bases. The CDR3: CATSRDRSSYEQYF. CDR3 in DNA: TGTGCCACCAGCAGGGACAGGAGCTCCTACGAGCAGTACTTC.